The rows below give T cell receptor beta chains drawn from one sample of a study of identical twins. MiXCR, run by TCRdb on the 5' RACE reads, gives a single entry per CDR3 protein. The repertoire holds hundreds of thousands of distinct CDR3 sequences, with 7.5% as singletons. The same specimen was also included in a second study, on yellow fever vaccine responses in identical twins.

The sample was memory (CD45RO+) T cells sorted from blood. These receptors were obtained from a woman younger than 35 in good health. CDR3s leave out the opening cysteine and the closing phenylalanine or tryptophan. The D gene is left open where the match is weak.

v_call	j_call	d_call	cdr3_length	cdr3_aa
TRBV28	TRBJ1-1	-	10	ASFSRDTEAF
TRBV6-2/TRBV6-3	TRBJ2-4	-	16	ASSNNLGQLVAKNIQY
TRBV29-1	TRBJ1-3	-	13	SVDVGRGSGNTIY
TRBV20-1	TRBJ1-6	TRBD1	10	SAGRQGATLH
TRBV29-1	TRBJ2-1	TRBD2	12	SETGTSGGDEQF
TRBV7-8	TRBJ2-1	-	15	ASSSRRVRQSYNEQF
TRBV10-3	TRBJ2-3	TRBD1	12	AISDRASTDTQY
TRBV7-3	TRBJ2-3	-	11	ASSLGTRDTQY
TRBV20-1	TRBJ1-3	TRBD1	13	SATSRQGTGNTIY
TRBV5-6	TRBJ2-7	-	12	ASSLADLPYEQY
TRBV7-6	TRBJ1-1	TRBD1	12	ASSAYRGNTEAF
TRBV29-1	TRBJ2-7	-	11	SVEGAGFYEQY
TRBV6-1	TRBJ1-1	-	12	ASSEWAANTEAF
TRBV6-5	TRBJ2-2	-	10	ASRRDTGELF
TRBV11-2	TRBJ2-7	-	12	ASSLEGPPYEQY
TRBV5-4	TRBJ2-3	-	13	ASSLLAGMGDTQY
TRBV12-3/TRBV12-4	TRBJ2-3	-	13	ASSLVLGGTDTQY
TRBV6-5	TRBJ2-1	TRBD2	13	ASSYGAGGLCEQF
TRBV12-3/TRBV12-4	TRBJ2-5	-	13	ASSIRAGYQETQY
TRBV27	TRBJ2-1	-	8	ASNPSEQF